This T cell receptor beta chain originates from a study of blood T cell repertoires in COVID-19. Original handling: Amplification from reference gene primers served as the basis for estimated nucleated cell counts. This table comes from immunoSEQ multiplex PCR, and its TCRdb copy is limited to in-frame clones, with some not included. V, J and clone size reflect that table, while D and trimming were determined from the DNA. This table has 70,000 to 95,000 clones, around four fifths appearing once. Material: peripheral blood. The sequence derives from a man older than 75 with active or convalescent COVID-19.

Here the CDR3 reads CASSQVGSAGPNYGYTF. The CDR3 DNA is TGTGCCAGCAGCCAAGTAGGCTCGGCAGGGCCTAACTATGGCTACACCTTC. The chain combines TRBV4-2 with TRBJ1-2; possible D gene TRBD1, 5 bases. The V gene's germline CDR1 is LGHNA and CDR2 YNFKEQ. This CDR3 has 17 residues. Deletions cut 1 base from V and 0 bases from J, with 15 bases between.